This T cell receptor (beta chain) emerged from a study of blood T cell repertoires in COVID-19. Trimming pared 1 base from V and 2 bases from J, leaving 10 bases between. Germline CDR1 PRHDT, CDR2 FYEKMQ (reference sequence). The CDR3 loop spans 15 amino acids. Generated by immunoSEQ multiplex PCR, the TCRdb table keeps only in-frame clones and is missing some. The sample has approximately 86,000 clones; about 88% are singletons. The gene calls are TRBV13 and TRBJ2-3, with D maybe TRBD2 (6 bases). This receptor was taken from a man in his forties or fifties with acute or convalescent COVID-19. Input material: peripheral blood. The DNA for the CDR3 is TGTGCCAGCAGCTTAGTGCGGGGAGACACAGATACGCAGTATTTT. Translating gives CASSLVRGDTDTQYF.